Presented here are 20 T cell receptor beta chains from one specimen sequenced in a study of blood T cell repertoires in COVID-19. Measured with immunoSEQ multiplex PCR; TCRdb has only the in-frame clones, and not every one. Among over 20,000 clones listed, 85% to 95% were seen once. Sequencing input: peripheral blood. These receptors were collected from a human donor in a cohort sampled during active COVID-19.

The CDR3 region has the DNA TGTGCCAGCAGAGGAGGGACAGGGGGTAACTATGGCTACACCTTC. This sequence encodes CASRGGTGGNYGYTF. The genes are TRBV2 and TRBJ1-2; 11 bases are shared with TRBD1. CDR1 SNHLY and CDR2 FYNNEI come from the germline V gene. The CDR3 runs to 15 residues. V was pared by 6 bases and J by 1 base, with 4 bases of the junction left unmatched.

The chain carries TRBV12-3 or TRBV12-4 and TRBJ2-5; D might be TRBD1 (5 bases). The CDR3 contains 13 residues. The V gene lost 7 bases and the J gene lost 5 bases, with 14 bases spanning the gap. The CDR3 is CASTRPGRETQYF. The CDR3 coding sequence is TGTGCCAGCACCAGGCCAGGGCGGGAGACCCAGTACTTC.

The gene calls are TRBV29-1 and TRBJ2-7; the D is unclear. This CDR3 region has 12 residues. The germline V gene encodes CDR1 SQVTM and CDR2 ANQGSEA. V was pared by 4 bases and J by 1 base, with 8 bases between. The CDR3 sequence: CSVGPMSYEQYF. The CDR3 nucleotides read TGCAGCGTTGGTCCCATGTCCTACGAGCAGTACTTC.

The gene calls are TRBV5-4 and TRBJ2-4; maybe TRBD1 (5 bases). V was cut by 1 base and J by 6 bases, with 8 bases left in between. The CDR3 length is 13 residues. The germline CDR1 and CDR2 sequences are SGHNT and YYREEE (reference sequence). CDR3 in DNA: TGTGCCAGCAGCTTGTTTCAGGGAAACATTCAGTACTTC. It encodes CASSLFQGNIQYF.

The rearrangement joins TRBV19 to TRBJ2-1, with 12 positions matching TRBD2. The CDR3 covers 15 residues. CDR1 is LNHDA, CDR2 SQIVND, per germline (reference sequence). J was trimmed by 6 bases and V by 6 bases; bases with no gene match: 6. CDR3 amino acids: CASSPLAGGLNEQFF. CDR3 DNA: TGTGCCAGTAGCCCACTAGCGGGAGGCCTCAATGAGCAGTTCTTC.

The rearrangement uses TRBV4-3 and TRBJ1-1; D ambiguous. The V gene's germline CDR1 is LGHNA and CDR2 YSLEER. The CDR3 length is 15 residues. The V gene lost 0 bases and the J gene lost 0 bases, with 8 bases spanning the gap. Here the CDR3 reads CASSQEFQVNTEAFF. The DNA for the CDR3 is TGCGCCAGCAGCCAAGAGTTTCAGGTGAACACTGAAGCTTTCTTT.

This chain connects TRBV3-1 (or the pseudogene TRBV3-2) to TRBJ1-4; TRBD1 agrees at 9 bases. The length of the CDR3 is 13 residues. Trimming removed 8 bases from V and 5 bases from J; junction bases left unmatched: 3. Germline values: CDR1 LGHDT, CDR2 YNNKEL (reference sequence). The chain's CDR3 is CASGGQGNEKLFF. The CDR3 region has the DNA TGTGCCAGCGGGGGACAGGGCAATGAAAAACTGTTTTTT.

This CDR3 is CASSLARAGTTDTQYF. The CDR3 DNA reads TGCGCCAGCAGCTTGGCCCGAGCGGGGACCACAGATACGCAGTATTTT. V is TRBV5-1 and J is TRBJ2-3; TRBD2 agrees at 7 bases. Trimming cost V 0 bases and J 2 bases; bases outside gene matches: 6. Germline V gene lookup returns CDR1 SGHRS and CDR2 YFSETQ. This CDR3 is built from 16 residues.

V is TRBV4-2 and J is TRBJ1-4; 10 nucleotides align to TRBD1. This CDR3 is built from 16 residues. Trimming took 2 bases from V and 9 from J; bases not matched to a gene: 9. The germline V gene has CDR1 LGHNA and CDR2 YNFKEQ. CDR3 loop: CASSQLDGTGVKKLFF. CDR3 in DNA: TGTGCCAGCAGCCAATTAGACGGGACAGGGGTTAAAAAACTGTTTTTT.

V and J are TRBV11-3 and TRBJ2-7, with TRBD2 identical over 9 bases. CDR3 length: 18 amino acids. With 0 bases clipped from V and 2 bases from J, the junction kept 11 bases outside the gene matches. The germline V gene has CDR1 SGHNT and CDR2 YENEEA. The CDR3 sequence is CASSLDRAGGRGTYEQYF. The CDR3 DNA is TGTGCCAGCAGCTTAGATCGGGCGGGAGGGCGCGGGACCTACGAGCAGTACTTC.

The chain uses TRBV5-5 and TRBJ1-2, with D tentatively TRBD1 (6 bases). The V and J ends lost 4 bases and 8 bases respectively, with 24 bases between them. The CDR3 totals 16 residues. CDR1 and CDR2 (germline): SGHKS, YYEKEE (reference sequence). Written as DNA, the CDR3 is TGTGCCAGCAGCCCACCCCCGGGACACCACACGGGAGGCTACACCTTC. Translating it yields CASSPPPGHHTGGYTF.

V and J are TRBV6-4 and TRBJ2-7, with 10 positions matching TRBD2. The CDR3 contains 14 residues. From germline, CDR1 is MRHNA and CDR2 SNTAGT. The V gene end was trimmed by 4 bases and the J gene end by 4 bases; junction bases not matched to a gene: 4. The CDR3 region is CASSVVAGGYEQYF. CDR3 nucleotides: TGTGCCAGCAGTGTGGTAGCGGGGGGTTACGAGCAGTACTTC.

The gene calls are TRBV5-1 and TRBJ1-5; TRBD1 agrees at 7 bases. This CDR3 comprises 15 residues. V lost 4 bases, J lost 5 bases, and 9 bases stayed unmatched. From germline, CDR1 is SGHRS and CDR2 YFSETQ. The CDR3 coding sequence is TGCGCCAGCAGCCCGGGACAGAGCCTCGATCAGCCCCAGCATTTT. This translates into CASSPGQSLDQPQHF.

J is TRBJ1-3 and V is TRBV27, with TRBD1 matching 8 bases. The V gene's germline CDR1 is MNHEY and CDR2 SMNVEV (reference sequence). The CDR3 runs 15 residues. With 5 bases clipped from V and 6 bases from J, the junction kept 9 bases outside the gene matches. The CDR3 bases are TGTGCCAGCAGTCTCCATCGGACAGGGAAAAACACCATATATTTT. It translates to CASSLHRTGKNTIYF.

The chain combines TRBV11-2 with TRBJ1-3; the D gene is possibly TRBD1 (6 bases). The CDR3 has 17 residues. Germline V CDR1 and CDR2: SGHAT, FQNNGV. Trimming pared 0 bases from V and 0 bases from J, leaving 12 bases between. The CDR3 sequence is CASSLDGGALSGNTIYF. CDR3 DNA: TGTGCCAGCAGCTTAGATGGGGGGGCTCTCTCTGGAAACACCATATATTTT.

This clone came up once. V usage is TRBV12-3 or TRBV12-4 and J usage is TRBJ2-1; D possibly corresponds to TRBD1 (6 bases). Trimming removed 5 bases from V and 4 bases from J, with 9 bases in between. The CDR3 extends over 13 amino acids. The CDR3 here is CASSPGQYNEQFF. In nucleotides, the CDR3 is TGTGCCAGCAGTCCGGGACAATACAATGAGCAGTTCTTC.

This chain uses TRBV2 with TRBJ1-1; D is ambiguous. This CDR3 is 12 amino acids long. Trimming pared 7 bases from V and 0 bases from J, leaving 6 bases between. Germline V gene data show CDR1 as SNHLY and CDR2 as FYNNEI. The CDR3 here is CASKFLNTEAFF. The CDR3 coding sequence is TGTGCCAGCAAATTCTTGAACACTGAAGCTTTCTTT.

The J gene is TRBJ2-5, the V gene TRBV7-2; D is ambiguous. Germline V gene lookup returns CDR1 SGHTA and CDR2 FQGNSA. The CDR3 spans 12 residues. Trimming shortened V by 5 bases and J by 5 bases, and 9 bases separated the two germline ends. The chain's CDR3 is CASSASHETQYF. DNA for the CDR3: TGTGCCAGCAGCGCGAGTCACGAGACCCAGTACTTC.

This sequence joins TRBV24-1 and TRBJ2-1; 8 positions match TRBD1. This CDR3 comprises 16 residues. J gave up 6 bases and V 0 bases, and 6 bases lay outside the gene matches. Per the germline V gene, CDR1 is KGHDR and CDR2 is SFDVKD. The CDR3 here is CATSDLSDRGSNEQFF. The DNA of the CDR3 is TGTGCCACCAGTGATTTGAGCGACAGGGGCTCCAATGAGCAGTTCTTC.

J is TRBJ2-7 and V is TRBV29-1; D is possibly TRBD1 (7 bases). This CDR3 spans 13 amino acids. Germline CDR1 reads SQVTM; CDR2 reads ANQGSEA. V was shortened by 1 base and J by 3 bases, with 10 bases between the two germline ends. The CDR3 region has the DNA TGCAGCGTTGAAGTGCAGGGGGGCTACGAGCAGTACTTC. Its translation is CSVEVQGGYEQYF.